These T cell receptor beta chains were read from a single sample in a study of blood T cell repertoires in COVID-19. The method was immunoSEQ multiplex PCR; TCRdb's version includes in-frame clones alone and lacks a portion of them. The data contain fewer than 500,000 clones, about nine tenths of them singletons. Sequenced input: peripheral blood. All receptors derive from a woman aged 25 to 39 with active or convalescent COVID-19. CDR3s include the opening cysteine and the closing phenylalanine or tryptophan. The D gene is left open where the match is weak. Size tells how often a clone was seen (once, few, many) or the class of an expanded clone, and some rows leave it out.

D	V	J	size	DNA	CDR3
TRBD1	TRBV3-1/TRBV3-2	TRBJ2-1	-	TGTGCCAGCAGCCAAACCGGGACAGGGGCCGACAATGAGCAGTTCTTC	CASSQTGTGADNEQFF
TRBD2	TRBV10-3	TRBJ2-3	-	TGTGCCATCAATGCGGGAGGGGGCACAGATACGCAGTATTTT	CAINAGGGTDTQYF
-	TRBV5-8	TRBJ2-1	few	TGTGCCAGCAGCTGGAGGCAGGGGAACTACAATGAGCAGTTCTTC	CASSWRQGNYNEQFF
-	TRBV7-9	TRBJ2-1	once	TGTGCCAGCAGCTTAGGAGTAGGAGGATATACTGAGCAGTTCTTC	CASSLGVGGYTEQFF
-	TRBV10-2	TRBJ2-7	-	TGCGCCAGCACGGACAGCGACTACGAGCAGTACTTC	CASTDSDYEQYF
-	TRBV11-2	TRBJ1-6	-	TGTGCCAGCAGCTTAGATGGTACCTACGCGAGCTCACCCCTCCACTTT	CASSLDGTYASSPLHF
-	TRBV18	TRBJ1-2	-	TGTGCCAGCTCCCCGACTGGTAACTATGGCTACACCTTC	CASSPTGNYGYTF
-	TRBV29-1	TRBJ2-4	-	TGCAGCGTAGCCGAGGGTTCTCCGAGGGACATTCAGTACTTC	CSVAEGSPRDIQYF
TRBD1	TRBV3-1/TRBV3-2	TRBJ2-7	-	TGTGCCAGCAGCCAAACGGGACAGGACCTCTACGAGCAGTACTTC	CASSQTGQDLYEQYF
TRBD2	TRBV4-2	TRBJ2-2	-	TGTGCCAGCAGCCAGTTGTCAGCGGGGGGCCCTGTCGGGGAGCTGTTTTTT	CASSQLSAGGPVGELFF
TRBD1	TRBV6-1	TRBJ1-6	-	TGTGCCAGCAGTGAAGGCGTCAGGGACAGCAATTCACCCCTCCACTTT	CASSEGVRDSNSPLHF
-	TRBV2	TRBJ1-2	few	TGTGCCAGCAGTGAACCGGAGAACTATGGCTACACCTTC	CASSEPENYGYTF
TRBD2	TRBV7-9	TRBJ2-2	-	TGTGCCAGCAGCTTATTTCTAGCGGGAGGGCCAGGCACCGGGGAGCTGTTTTTT	CASSLFLAGGPGTGELFF
TRBD2	TRBV14	TRBJ2-3	-	TGTGCCAGCAGCCATAGCGGGATTTACACAGATACGCAGTATTTT	CASSHSGIYTDTQYF
TRBD1	TRBV3-1/TRBV3-2	TRBJ1-5	-	TGTGCCAGCAGCCAGGGGACAGTTAGCAATCAGCCCCAGCATTTT	CASSQGTVSNQPQHF
TRBD2	TRBV10-1	TRBJ2-1	-	TGCGCCAGCAGTCTTCTAGCGGGAGGATACAATGAGCAGTTCTTC	CASSLLAGGYNEQFF
TRBD1	TRBV10-2	TRBJ1-1	-	TGCGCCAGCAGTAGGACAGGTATTGAAGCTTTCTTT	CASSRTGIEAFF
-	TRBV30	TRBJ2-1	-	TGTGCCTGGAGTGGACTCCCCCACAATGAGCAGTTCTTC	CAWSGLPHNEQFF
TRBD1	TRBV11-2	TRBJ1-1	-	TGTGCCAGCACTACCGACAGGGGGAGGGCCACTGAAGCTTTCTTT	CASTTDRGRATEAFF
TRBD1	TRBV10-3	TRBJ1-6	-	TGTGCCATCGCCGACAGGGATAATTCACCCCTCCACTTT	CAIADRDNSPLHF
TRBD1	TRBV6-5	TRBJ1-2	-	TGTGCCAGCAGGAGGACAGGGGAGGGCTATGGCTACACCTTC	CASRRTGEGYGYTF
-	TRBV5-1	TRBJ2-1	-	TGCGCCAGCAGCTTCGTCGGGAGTTCCAATGAGCAGTTCTTC	CASSFVGSSNEQFF
TRBD2	TRBV18	TRBJ2-7	-	TGTGCCAGCTCACTGCCGATGACTAGCGGCTACGAGCAGTACTTC	CASSLPMTSGYEQYF
-	TRBV4-1	TRBJ2-7	-	TGCGCCAGCAGCCAAGATAGGGGCGGTTCCGCCGAGCAGTACTTC	CASSQDRGGSAEQYF
TRBD2	TRBV5-1	TRBJ2-1	once	TGCGCCAGCAGCCTAGCAGTACTAGCGGGAGACAATGAGCAGTTCTTC	CASSLAVLAGDNEQFF
-	TRBV11-2	TRBJ1-2	-	TGTGCCAGCAGCTTAGACAGTTCTAACTATGGCTACACCTTC	CASSLDSSNYGYTF